The text below deals with one T cell receptor beta chain. Its antigen is unknown. Read data end 3 residues before the CDR3 end; the end is taken from the germline J gene. This record belongs to a study of T cells in women clearing cervical HPV infection listed by TCRdb under 2018. Concerning the study at large: The cases were 20 to 25 women with histologically confirmed HPV16-related CIN3 or worse, and 2 of those women had invasive cancers. The approximately 25 controls were women who cleared a single incident HPV16 infection within 12 months without developing precancer or cancer. Blood from cases was collected at the visit where the lesion was first found, while blood from controls was collected once the infection could no longer be detected. Among cases, blood sampling occurred a median of roughly 150 days after lesion detection, with an interquartile range of about 90 to 230 days. Since only a few of the women had HLA typing available, the possibility that HLA type was acting as a confounder could not be ruled out. The exploratory proof-of-principle case-control study was nested within the Guanacaste HPV Natural History Study in Costa Rica and compared TCR repertoires across cervical HPV16 outcomes. Cases and controls were matched on age within five years and on year of sample collection. Cases had a median age of approximately 35 years and controls had a median age of around 41, with no significant differences in baseline characteristics. In the parent cohort, some 11,000 women aged 18 or older were enrolled in Guanacaste, Costa Rica, during about 1992 to 1994 and then followed for under 8 years. Five blinded duplicates per group were added as quality controls, giving around 60 samples: 50 or so participants and roughly ten replicates. What the research found in general, with its limitations: Random forest classifiers that combined richness and V gene abundances separated cases from controls with an estimated AUC of approximately 0.79. TCR repertoire richness was significantly higher in CIN3+ cases than in controls across sequencing depths, while evenness did not differ. T-cell numbers per sample were unknown, so richness differences could reflect varying T-cell content rather than repertoire biology. Whether associations preceded infection or resulted from infection could not be shown with the cross-sectional design, and effector/memory subsets and HPV-specific T cells were not isolated. Cases had lower TRBV6-7 relative abundance than controls (approximately 0.11% versus 0.16%; Bonferroni P = 0.0008).

The immunoSEQ assay used multiplex PCR to amplify TCR beta CDR3 regions from an average of around 1.2 ug of genomic DNA per sample. The assay corrected primer bias using a complete synthetic TCR repertoire to establish an amplification baseline. Amplicons were sequenced on the Illumina platform. From the authors' description of their analysis: Error correction of the sequences involved clustering with frequency ratios plus a modified nearest-neighbor algorithm, after which the sequences were analyzed in the immunoSEQ Analyzer using IMGT gene definitions. At each rarefaction depth, TCR richness and evenness were averaged across 20 rarefaction repeats, and samples with fewer sequences than that depth were excluded. V, D and J gene relative abundances were compared between groups with Wilcoxon rank sum tests, applying FDR correction. For the blinded duplicates, the intraclass correlation was 95% to 96% for TCR richness and averaged around 81% across roughly 65 gene segments. The table was pulled from immuneACCESS by TCRdb, which kept in-frame rearrangements only. Such tables lose some clones; where checked, under half of the loss comes from unresolved V genes, and the rest has no known cause. The V and J calls and clone size are taken from that table; D and trimming were inferred from the DNA. The table kept for this sample lists tens of thousands of clones. Roughly 3.9% of the sample is held by the ten biggest clonotypes.

V trim: 0 bases; J trim: 3 bases; unmatched bases: 10. Its CDR3 holds 18 amino acids, cysteine through phenylalanine. The 45 bases shown cover part of the CDR3, and their frame starts at base 1. Via the germline V gene, CDR1 is SGHVS and CDR2 FNYEAQ. Every participant had a single incident cervical HPV16 infection, and women with prevalent HPV16 infections were excluded. Cervical HPV DNA was detected by MY09/MY11 PCR, and genotyping was performed by dot-blot hybridization. About 14 mL of heparinized blood were centrifuged, and the buffy coat was split into aliquots, frozen at -30 degrees C, and then kept at -80 degrees C. Genomic DNA was extracted from buffy coat specimens using QIAGEN kits.

Input material: blood buffy coat. The receptor's source is a woman between 18 and 69 years old with a cervical HPV16 infection that either progressed to CIN3+ or cleared (not recorded which). The chain is made from TRBV7-6 and TRBJ2-1; 8 of the junction bases match TRBD2. CDR3 region: CASSLASGGRGDYNEQFF. The CDR3 DNA, read in part, is TGTGCCAGCAGCTTAGCGTCGGGTGGGCGGGGGGACTACAATGAG.